This entry lists 22 T cell receptor beta chains sequenced from one sample in a study of radiotherapy plus CTLA-4 blockade in lung cancer. Clones were read by immunoSEQ multiplex PCR, and TCRdb kept only the in-frame ones, dropping some. The data show around 72,000 clones, around 80% seen once. Here the sequenced sample was peripheral blood, taken from a patient treated with radiotherapy plus ipilimumab. These receptors were obtained from a human donor with non-small cell lung cancer who had a complete response to radiotherapy plus ipilimumab.

The chain couples TRBV5-1 to TRBJ1-1; TRBD1 matches at 7 bases. CDR3 length: 14 amino acids. After removal of 4 bases from V and 5 bases from J, the junction contained 8 bases not matched to a gene. The V gene's germline CDR1 is SGHRS and CDR2 YFSETQ. As DNA, the CDR3 is TGCGCCAGCAGCGCACAGGGGACGGGGACTGAAGCTTTCTTT. Protein: CASSAQGTGTEAFF.

This clone is large. The rearrangement joins TRBV11-3 to TRBJ2-3; 8 nucleotides line up with TRBD2. There are 17 residues in the CDR3. Germline V CDR1 and CDR2: SGHNT, YENEEA. V shed 4 bases, J shed 4 bases, and the junction held 13 bases outside the gene matches. The CDR3 is CASSSGLASPGADTQYF. The CDR3 DNA sequence: TGTGCCAGCAGCTCAGGACTAGCTTCCCCTGGGGCAGATACGCAGTATTTT.

V is TRBV15 and J is TRBJ1-3; D call uncertain. CDR1 LNHNV and CDR2 YYDKDF come from the germline V gene (reference sequence). Trimming stripped 0 bases from V and 2 bases from J, with 8 bases between. This CDR3 is built from 15 residues. CDR3 region: CATSREGGAGNTIYF. The CDR3 DNA reads as TGTGCCACCAGCAGAGAGGGCGGCGCTGGAAACACCATATATTTT. Drawing the rest from reference TRBV15 and TRBJ1-3, the complete variable domain is DAMVIQNPRYQVTQFGKPVTLSCSQTLNHNVMYWYQQKSSQAPKLLFHYYDKDFNNEADTPDNFQSRRPNTSFCFLDIRSPGLGDTAMYLCATSREGGAGNTIYFGEGSWLTVV.

This clone turned up a few times. V usage is TRBV5-4 and J usage is TRBJ1-2, with TRBD1 identical over 8 bases. V shed 3 bases, J shed 4 bases, and the junction held 8 bases outside the gene matches. The CDR3 contains 15 residues. CDR1 is SGHNT, CDR2 YYREEE, per germline (reference sequence). DNA for the CDR3: TGTGCCAGCAGCTCTCCGGGACAGGACCCCTATGGCTACACCTTC. Protein sequence: CASSSPGQDPYGYTF.

The chain carries TRBV25-1 and TRBJ2-2; D might be TRBD1 (5 bases). V dropped 9 bases and J dropped 1 base, with 18 bases sitting between them. Germline CDR1 reads MGHDK; CDR2 reads SYGVNS. The CDR3 has 16 residues. CDR3 region: CASRSPGQGNTGELFF. For the CDR3, the DNA is TGTGCCAGTCGATCCCCCGGCCAGGGGAACACCGGGGAGCTGTTTTTT. The whole variable domain, filled in from reference TRBV25-1 and TRBJ2-2, reads EADIYQTPRYLVIGTGKKITLECSQTMGHDKMYWYQQDPGMELHLIHYSYGVNSTEKGDLSSESTVSRIRTEHFPLTLESARPSHTSQYLCASRSPGQGNTGELFFGEGSRLTVL.

This clone is classed as medium-sized. The chain recombines TRBV7-9 with TRBJ1-6, with 8 bases that match TRBD1. This CDR3 region has 16 residues. Per the germline V gene, CDR1 is SEHNR and CDR2 is FQNEAQ (reference sequence). J gave up 10 bases and V 1 base, and 9 bases lay outside the gene matches. As DNA, the CDR3 is TGTGCCAGCAGCTTAGACCCCGGGACAGGATCCTCACCCCTCCACTTT. Amino acids: CASSLDPGTGSSPLHF.

This clone was counted a few times. The V call is TRBV4-1, the J call TRBJ1-2; tentatively, D is TRBD1 (6 bases). Trimming shortened V by 3 bases and J by 4 bases, and 15 bases separated the two germline ends. The CDR3 covers 15 residues. Germline loops: CDR1 MGHRA, CDR2 YSYEKL. The CDR3 spells CASSHPRTVTYGYTF. The CDR3 coding sequence is TGCGCCAGCAGCCACCCAAGGACAGTCACCTATGGCTACACCTTC.

This clone occurred a few times. The J gene is TRBJ2-6, the V gene TRBV7-2; D remains ambiguous. This CDR3 contains 16 residues. Germline V gene lookup returns CDR1 SGHTA and CDR2 FQGNSA. Trimming pared 4 bases from V and 1 base from J, leaving 11 bases between. The CDR3 DNA follows: TGTGCCAGCAGCTCCCGACGGATATCTGGGGCCAACGTCCTGACTTTC. Its translation is CASSSRRISGANVLTF.

In the case of this clone: Other DNA sequences in the same sample also yield this CDR3. The rearrangement links TRBV6-1 to TRBJ1-2, with 8 bases fitting TRBD1. The CDR3 has 14 amino acids. V lost 1 base and J lost 4; bases outside the gene matches: 2. In germline, CDR1 is MNHNS, CDR2 SASEGT. This CDR3 reads CASSEGQGIYGYTF. The CDR3 DNA follows: TGTGCCAGCAGTGAAGGACAGGGGATCTATGGCTACACCTTC.

This chain links TRBV30 with TRBJ1-4; TRBD1 agrees at 10 bases. Trimming cost V 1 base and J 3 bases; bases outside gene matches: 8. Looked up from germline, CDR1 is GTSNPN and CDR2 is SVGIG (reference sequence). CDR3 length: 17 amino acids. The CDR3 DNA sequence: TGTGCCTGGAGTGCCAGACAGGGGGCGCGGTCTAATGAAAAACTGTTTTTT. Translated, it gives CAWSARQGARSNEKLFF.

The chain links TRBV30 to TRBJ1-4; D gene ambiguous. This CDR3 region has 13 residues. Trimming stripped 2 bases from V and 10 bases from J, with 14 bases between. Germline V gene data show CDR1 as GTSNPN and CDR2 as SVGIG (reference sequence). The CDR3 region is CAWSNGPSGKLFF. Here the CDR3 DNA reads TGTGCCTGGAGTAACGGACCCTCGGGAAAACTGTTTTTT.

The chain joins TRBV4-1 to TRBJ2-5; 13 bases match TRBD2. CDR1 is MGHRA and CDR2 is YSYEKL in the germline V gene. This CDR3 has 19 residues. The ends lost 0 bases at V and 3 bases at J; junction bases unmatched: 10. CDR3 nucleotide sequence: TGCGCCAGCAGCCAAGATTCTCCGGGACTAGCGGGAACGAAAGAGACCCAGTACTTC. Translated: CASSQDSPGLAGTKETQYF.

The chain couples TRBV4-1 to TRBJ1-3, with 10 positions matching TRBD1. This CDR3 region has 17 residues. Germline V gene lookup returns CDR1 MGHRA and CDR2 YSYEKL. V lost 4 bases to trimming and J lost 4 bases; unmatched junction nucleotides: 10. The DNA of the CDR3 is TGCGCCAGCAGCCCACTGACAGGGGGCCGTGCGGGAAACACCATATATTTT. It codes for CASSPLTGGRAGNTIYF.

This chain uses TRBV18 with TRBJ1-1; D is perhaps TRBD1 (5 bases). The CDR3 contains 16 residues. The V gene's germline CDR1 is KGHSH and CDR2 LQKENI. V dropped 0 bases and J dropped 1 base, with 12 bases sitting between them. CDR3 coding DNA: TGTGCCAGCTCACCACCCCAGAGACAGAAGAACACTGAAGCTTTCTTT. Translation: CASSPPQRQKNTEAFF.

This clone was detected once. The V gene is TRBV18, the J gene TRBJ2-3; D unresolved. The germline gives CDR1 KGHSH, CDR2 LQKENI. The CDR3 length is 14 residues. V shed 4 bases and J shed 0 bases, with 8 bases lying between them. DNA of the CDR3: TGTGCCAGCTCACGATTGGGGAGCACAGATACGCAGTATTTT. Protein sequence: CASSRLGSTDTQYF.

The chain links TRBV4-3 to TRBJ2-7, with D perhaps matching TRBD2 (5 bases). This CDR3 comprises 15 residues. The V gene's germline CDR1 is LGHNA and CDR2 YSLEER. The CDR3 bases are TGCGCCAGCAGCAAAGAGGCGGGCCCAGCCTACGAGCAGTACGTC. Translation gives CASSKEAGPAYEQYV.

V is TRBV13 and J is TRBJ1-1, with TRBD1 identical over 7 bases. This CDR3 is built from 17 residues. Germline trimming cut 5 bases from V and 3 bases from J; bases unmatched to any gene: 15. Germline assignment: CDR1 PRHDT and CDR2 FYEKMQ (reference sequence). The CDR3 sequence: CASSGLEGARLDTEAFF. The CDR3 nucleotides read TGTGCCAGCAGCGGCCTCGAGGGGGCGCGTCTGGACACTGAAGCTTTCTTT.

The chain combines TRBV9 with TRBJ2-7, with 9 bases matching TRBD2. V dropped 0 bases and J dropped 6; count of bases not matched to a gene: 4. CDR3 length: 14 residues. Germline V gene data show CDR1 as SGDLS and CDR2 as YYNGEE. This CDR3 reads CASSVDPSGVEQYF. The CDR3 DNA is TGTGCCAGCAGCGTAGATCCTAGCGGGGTCGAGCAGTACTTC.

The CDR3 coding sequence is TGTGCCAGCAGTTCTTCCCCCCGGGTAGCCAAAAACATTCAGTACTTC. Amino acids: CASSSSPRVAKNIQYF. The rearrangement links TRBV27 to TRBJ2-4; unclear D gene. Germline lookup yields CDR1 MNHEY and CDR2 SMNVEV (reference sequence). This CDR3 has 16 residues. V lost 4 bases to trimming and J lost 0 bases, with 13 bases between them.

In its sample, this clone was seen a few times. The chain is built from TRBV6-5 and TRBJ2-7; D is perhaps TRBD2 (6 bases). Germline loops: CDR1 MNHEY, CDR2 SVGAGI. The V gene lost 7 bases and the J gene lost 2 bases, with 12 bases spanning the gap. CDR3 length: 13 amino acids. CDR3 sequence (DNA): TGTGCCAGCACGGGCGGGGCAACCTACGAGCAGTACGTC. Translated: CASTGGATYEQYV.

Only one count was recorded for this clone. The chain joins TRBV6-5 to TRBJ1-1, with no clear D. V dropped 0 bases and J dropped 1 base, with 12 bases sitting between them. CDR1 is MNHEY, CDR2 SVGAGI, per germline. The CDR3 loop spans 16 amino acids. The CDR3 coding sequence is TGTGCCAGCAGTTACTCGAGAATTGCAGGGAACACTGAAGCTTTCTTT. Its protein product is CASSYSRIAGNTEAFF.

The genes are TRBV11-3 and TRBJ1-3; D call uncertain. Trimming pared 2 bases from V and 2 bases from J, leaving 7 bases between. Germline V lookup: CDR1 SGHNT, CDR2 YENEEA. The length of the CDR3 is 14 residues. The CDR3 DNA sequence: TGTGCCAGCAGCTTAAGCAGCACTGGAAACACCATATATTTT. Its protein product is CASSLSSTGNTIYF.